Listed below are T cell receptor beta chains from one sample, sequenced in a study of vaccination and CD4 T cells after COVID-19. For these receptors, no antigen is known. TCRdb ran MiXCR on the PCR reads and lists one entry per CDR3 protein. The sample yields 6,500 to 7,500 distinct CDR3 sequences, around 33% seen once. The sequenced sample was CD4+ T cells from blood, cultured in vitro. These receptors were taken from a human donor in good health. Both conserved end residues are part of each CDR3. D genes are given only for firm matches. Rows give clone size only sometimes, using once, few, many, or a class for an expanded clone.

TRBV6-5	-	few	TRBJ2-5	CASSSRDLPGATQYF	TGTGCCAGCAGTTCCCGGGACCTCCCAGGGGCGACCCAGTACTTC
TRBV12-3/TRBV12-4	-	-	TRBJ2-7	CASGQENSYEQYF	TGTGCCTCGGGGCAGGAGAACTCCTACGAGCAGTACTTC
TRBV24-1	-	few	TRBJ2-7	CAPDLESYEQYF	TGTGCCCCGGACTTGGAATCCTACGAGCAGTACTTC
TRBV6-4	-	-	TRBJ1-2	CASSDGLRGGYTF	TGTGCCAGCAGTGACGGCCTGAGGGGCGGCTACACCTTC
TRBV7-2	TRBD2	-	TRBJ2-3	CASSPGAGMGDTQYF	TGTGCCAGCAGCCCCGGAGCGGGGATGGGAGATACGCAGTATTTT
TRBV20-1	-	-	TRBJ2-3	CSASTLPITDTQYF	TGCAGTGCCAGTACCTTGCCTATCACAGATACGCAGTATTTT
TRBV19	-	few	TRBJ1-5	CASSLWRNQPQHF	TGTGCCAGTAGTTTGTGGAGAAATCAGCCCCAGCATTTT
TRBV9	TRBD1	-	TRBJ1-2	CASSPQGGTYGYTF	TGTGCCAGCAGCCCTCAGGGGGGTACTTATGGCTACACCTTC
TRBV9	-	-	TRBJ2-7	CASSVVRSDEQYF	TGTGCCAGCAGCGTAGTAAGGTCAGACGAGCAGTACTTC
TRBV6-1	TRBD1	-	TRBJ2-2	CASSERGRDTGELFF	TGTGCCAGCAGTGAAAGGGGGCGTGACACCGGGGAGCTGTTTTTT
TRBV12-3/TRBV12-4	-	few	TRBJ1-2	CASRPLSEGYGYTF	TGTGCCAGCCGACCCCTATCCGAGGGGTATGGCTACACCTTC
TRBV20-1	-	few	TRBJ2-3	CSARVGSDTQYF	TGCAGTGCTAGAGTCGGTTCAGATACGCAGTATTTT
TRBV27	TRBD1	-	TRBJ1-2	CASSLAGQGPNYGYTF	TGTGCCAGCAGTTTAGCGGGACAGGGGCCTAACTATGGCTACACCTTC
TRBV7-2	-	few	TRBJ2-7	CASSTGTPYEQYF	TGTGCCAGCAGCACCGGGACTCCCTACGAGCAGTACTTC
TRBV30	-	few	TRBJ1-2	CAWSVTGYGYTF	TGTGCCTGGAGTGTAACAGGCTATGGCTACACCTTC
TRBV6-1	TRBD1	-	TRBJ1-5	CASRGQGTSNQPQHF	TGTGCCAGCAGGGGACAGGGGACGAGCAATCAGCCCCAGCATTTT
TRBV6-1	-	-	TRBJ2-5	CASSEAGGGQETQYF	TGTGCCAGCAGTGAAGCGGGAGGGGGTCAAGAGACCCAGTACTTC
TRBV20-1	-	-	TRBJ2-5	CSAGETQYF	TGCAGTGCGGGGGAGACCCAGTACTTC
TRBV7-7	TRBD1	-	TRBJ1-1	CASSAAGGTEAFF	TGTGCCAGCAGCGCGGCAGGGGGCACTGAAGCTTTCTTT
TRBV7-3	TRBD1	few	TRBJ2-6	CASSLSGTVSGANVLTF	TGTGCCAGCAGCTTGTCCGGGACAGTCTCTGGGGCCAACGTCCTGACTTTC
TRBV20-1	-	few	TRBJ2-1	CSANRYEQFF	TGCAGTGCTAACAGATATGAGCAGTTCTTC
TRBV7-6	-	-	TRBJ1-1	CASSLGRGNTEAFF	TGTGCCAGCAGCTTAGGTCGGGGGAACACTGAAGCTTTCTTT
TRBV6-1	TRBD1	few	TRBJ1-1	CASSSQGGAEAFF	TGTGCCAGCAGCAGCCAGGGGGGGGCTGAAGCTTTCTTT
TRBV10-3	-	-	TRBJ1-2	CTISVDTSYGYTF	TGTACCATCAGTGTAGACACAAGCTATGGCTACACCTTC
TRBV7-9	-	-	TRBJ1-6	CASSFDHSPNSPLHF	TGTGCCAGCAGCTTTGATCACAGCCCCAATTCACCCCTCCACTTT
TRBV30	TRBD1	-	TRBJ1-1	CAWSVRDRDTEAFF	TGTGCCTGGAGTGTACGGGACAGAGACACTGAAGCTTTCTTT
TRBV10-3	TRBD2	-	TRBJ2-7	CAISHGRDPAHEQYF	TGTGCCATCAGTCACGGGAGGGACCCTGCCCACGAGCAGTACTTC
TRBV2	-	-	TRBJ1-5	CASSAGGQGQPQHF	TGTGCCAGCAGTGCGGGGGGCCAGGGGCAGCCCCAGCATTTT
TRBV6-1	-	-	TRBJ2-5	CVSSEVKGDQETQYF	TGTGTCAGCAGTGAGGTAAAGGGGGACCAAGAGACCCAGTACTTC